The 3 T cell receptor beta chains below come from one sample, sequenced in a study of T cells after yellow fever vaccination. TCRdb recomputed calls from the 5' RACE reads with MiXCR, one row per CDR3 protein. This table holds just over 250,000 distinct CDR3 sequences, around 4.9% found once. The sequenced sample was CD4+ T cells sorted from PBMCs, obtained on the day of the yellow fever booster vaccination. Every receptor here comes from a man younger than 30 who received the YFV17D yellow fever vaccine.

This clonotype was counted between two and nine times. The chain links TRBV23-1 to TRBJ2-1; D is possibly TRBD1 (6 bases). TRBV23-1 is an ORF; its function is uncertain. V lost 10 bases and J 0 bases, leaving 13 bases between the germline ends. The CDR3 has 14 residues. CDR3 in DNA: TGCGCCAATCTACAGGGTCCCTCCTACAATGAGCAGTTCTTC. This encodes CANLQGPSYNEQFF.

This clonotype was seen at least ten times. The V call is TRBV12-3 or TRBV12-4, the J call TRBJ1-6; possibly TRBD1 for D (5 bases). The CDR3 covers 13 residues. V lost 4 bases and J lost 9, with 10 bases in between. CDR3: CASSSTVVSPLHF. The DNA of the CDR3 is TGTGCCAGCAGTTCGACAGTAGTTTCACCCCTCCACTTT.

This chain uses TRBV9 with TRBJ2-1; either TRBD1 or TRBD2 may fit D (6 bases each). The CDR3 is made up of 15 amino acids. Germline V gene sequence: CDR1 SGDLS, CDR2 YYNGEE. With 0 bases removed from V and 5 bases from J, the gap between germline ends came to 12 bases. The CDR3 region is CASSVVGGPNNEQFF. Here the CDR3 DNA reads TGTGCCAGCAGCGTAGTCGGGGGCCCTAACAATGAGCAGTTCTTC.